Listed here is a single T cell receptor beta chain. The antigen it binds to is not known. Base-call qualities are not available, and no considerably larger clone is one nucleotide away. This entry comes from a study of spatial heterogeneity in lung cancer (dated by TCRdb to between 2018 and 2021). For the study in its entirety: Beta-chain transcripts were consistently detected in greater numbers than alpha-chain transcripts, which likely reflected higher beta-chain transcript abundance. In tumor regions, TCR transcript counts showed a strong correlation with a T cell transcriptional module score derived from matched bulk RNA-seq. At surgery, hundreds of tumor regions, around 68 matched nontumor lung samples and 56 PBMC samples were TCR-sequenced for both alpha and beta chains. Nonsynonymous mutation counts, determined by whole-exome sequencing of tumor tissue, were related to TCR repertoire features. In non-small cell lung cancer, the study quantitatively compared TCR alpha and beta repertoires across several tumor regions, matched nontumor lung, and blood. In the raw uncorrected reads, each unique combination of TCR and UMI appeared on average more than ten times.

Interpreted using the paper, the time point label stands for: sample taken at primary tumor resection. The donors were about 65 patients from the lung TRACERx cohort who had early-stage, untreated non-small cell lung cancer. For TCR sequencing, whole RNA was extracted from tumor and nontumor lung tissue, or from cryopreserved PBMC samples, and no cell sorting was done. A patient was chosen for TCR sequencing only when enough RNA was available from at least two tumor regions. A lung pathologist reviewed the tumor and adjacent nontumor lung specimens before the specimens were selected. V and J lose 7 bases and 0 bases, and a span of 13 bases separates them. The germline V gene gives CDR1 as SQVTM and CDR2 as ANQGSEA. There are 13 amino acids in the CDR3, from cysteine to phenylalanine inclusive. Only CDR3 DNA is held: 39 bases, read in frame from base 1. The library was generated by 5' RACE. TCRdb shows the sequencer as NextSeq 500. In the TCR library protocol, a unique molecular identifier was attached to each TCR cDNA molecule so that PCR and sequencing errors could be corrected. On the authors' methods: Decombinator tools were used for TCR identification, UMI-based error correction and CDR3 extraction. TCRs above a frequency of 2 per 1,000, corresponding to the top 1% of the tumor frequency distribution, were defined as expanded. Expanded tumor TCRs were classed as regional if statistically deemed absent (corrected P<0.05) from at least one tumor region, otherwise ubiquitous. Renyi diversity was computed with the R vegan package after each repertoire had been subsampled 100 times to 5,000 TCRs. CDR3 similarity networks were constructed using string-kernel similarity of amino acid triplets, with links drawn between CDR3s whose pairwise similarity was above 0.82. In TCRdb, the public reads were trimmed at Q25 with fastp and aligned with MiXCR, with productive beta chains retained. Here each entry gathers all rows of one CDR3 protein and keeps the most common genes and DNA. The V and J calls follow TCRdb's processing rather than the paper's. Here the sample has under 20,000 distinct CDR3 sequences; 4.5% to 7% occur a single time. Around 10% of the sample is in the top ten clones.

Study-wide findings and limitations: The tumor nonsynonymous mutation count correlated with the number of expanded alpha and beta TCRs within the tumor. TCR-seq was estimated to cover only approximately 7% of tumor T cells for alpha chains and about 13% for beta chains. Confirming at a functional level the hypothesis that regional TCRs recognize regional mutations was considered to require additional single-cell paired TCR alpha and beta sequencing. Counts of ubiquitous and regional expanded TCRs correlated with counts of ubiquitous and regional nonsynonymous mutations, respectively.

The sample was lung tumor tissue, taken at surgery. The rearrangement combines TRBV29-1 with TRBJ2-7; D gene: possibly TRBD2, on 6 matching bases. This TCR was sampled from a female donor with early-stage non-small cell lung cancer. The bases are TGCAGCGCCGCGGGACTGAGCTCCTACGAGCAGTACTTC. The translation is CSAAGLSSYEQYF.